These T cell receptor beta chains were read from a single sample in a study of blood T cell repertoires in COVID-19. Measured with immunoSEQ multiplex PCR; TCRdb has only the in-frame clones, and not every one. In the table there are 70,000 to 95,000 clones, 65% to 85% of which are singletons. The material sequenced was peripheral blood. The receptor set was obtained from a woman aged 55-69 years with acute or convalescent COVID-19. The CDR3 runs from the conserved cysteine through the conserved F or W. The order of the fields is clone size, J gene, V gene, D gene, CDR3 protein, CDR3 DNA. A D gene is named only where the DNA matches it firmly. Not every row has a clone size; where given, it reads once, few, many or a size class.

>few|TRBJ2-2|TRBV27|TRBD1
CASSWRTGKTGELFF
TGTGCCAGCAGTTGGCGGACAGGGAAAACCGGGGAGCTGTTTTTT
>once|TRBJ2-2|TRBV21-1|-
CASIPPPDRTNKNTGELFF
TGTGCCAGCATCCCACCCCCGGACAGAACTAATAAGAACACCGGGGAGCTGTTTTTT
>-|TRBJ1-1|TRBV5-1|-
CASSWGGEVNTEAFF
TGCGCCAGCAGCTGGGGTGGGGAGGTGAACACTGAAGCTTTCTTT
>-|TRBJ1-6|TRBV19|-
CASSIDRFNSPLHF
TGTGCCAGTAGTATTGACAGGTTCAATTCACCCCTCCACTTT
>-|TRBJ1-1|TRBV6-5|-
CASSLQGNTEAFF
TGTGCCAGCAGTTTACAGGGGAACACTGAAGCTTTCTTT
>-|TRBJ1-6|TRBV4-1|-
CASSQGPVTGPSPLHF
TGCGCCAGCAGCCAAGGTCCTGTCACAGGGCCTTCACCCCTCCACTTT
>-|TRBJ2-5|TRBV3-1/TRBV3-2|TRBD2
CASSLRAAGVRETQYF
TGTGCCAGCAGCCTCCGAGCGGCGGGAGTTCGGGAGACCCAGTACTTC
>-|TRBJ1-1|TRBV27|-
CASKPLHRVSEAFF
TGTGCCAGCAAACCCCTCCACAGGGTCTCTGAAGCTTTCTTT
>-|TRBJ2-1|TRBV6-5|TRBD2
CASSPGLVSYNEQFF
TGTGCCAGCAGCCCGGGACTAGTTTCCTACAATGAGCAGTTCTTC
>-|TRBJ2-2|TRBV28|TRBD1
CASSVLSGTGGMTGELFF
TGTGCCAGCAGTGTCCTATCCGGGACAGGGGGTATGACCGGGGAGCTGTTTTTT
>-|TRBJ2-5|TRBV3-1/TRBV3-2|-
CASSHTLGRRGTQYF
TGTGCCAGCAGCCACACTCTAGGGAGGAGAGGGACCCAGTACTTC
>-|TRBJ1-2|TRBV28|-
CASTSLRLGYTF
TGTGCCAGCACTAGCCTACGGTTGGGCTACACCTTC
>-|TRBJ1-5|TRBV7-2|-
CASSSDSSNQPQHF
TGTGCCAGCAGCTCGGACAGTTCCAATCAGCCCCAGCATTTT
>-|TRBJ2-3|TRBV13|TRBD1
CASSSNRQGGTDTQYF
TGTGCCAGCAGCTCCAACAGACAGGGGGGCACAGATACGCAGTATTTT
>-|TRBJ1-5|TRBV5-8|-
CASSLGGSSGTQPQHF
TGTGCCAGCAGCTTGGGAGGCTCCTCCGGGACACAGCCCCAGCATTTT
>few|TRBJ2-7|TRBV4-2|-
CASSPDAGSYEQYF
TGTGCCAGCAGCCCAGATGCAGGCAGCTACGAGCAGTACTTC
>-|TRBJ1-2|TRBV4-2|TRBD1
CASSQAGTGGYTF
TGTGCCAGCAGCCAAGCTGGGACAGGGGGCTACACCTTC
>few|TRBJ2-3|TRBV5-1|TRBD1
CASSPDRGDTQYF
TGCGCCAGCAGCCCAGACAGGGGTGATACGCAGTATTTT